The clone carrying this T cell receptor (beta chain) was counted a few times. This CDR3 has 16 residues. The V end was cut by 0 bases, the J end by 0 bases, with 11 bases between. This specimen belongs to a study of patients and donors after allogeneic stem cell transplantation. TCRdb reprocessed the RT-PCR reads via MiXCR and lists one record per CDR3 protein. Among about 110,000 distinct CDR3 sequences listed, over 30% were seen once. Input material: blood, either unsorted or a sorted T cell fraction (not recorded which). The J gene is TRBJ1-1, the V gene TRBV12-3 or TRBV12-4; D remains ambiguous. The receptor's source is a human donor who was either an allogeneic HSCT recipient or a stem cell or donor lymphocyte infusion donor (not recorded which). It is not recorded whose cells these are; they may come from a transplant donor. As DNA, the CDR3 is TGTGCCAGCAGTTTAGCGTTCCCGGACCTGAACACTGAAGCTTTCTTT. This gives the protein CASSLAFPDLNTEAFF.